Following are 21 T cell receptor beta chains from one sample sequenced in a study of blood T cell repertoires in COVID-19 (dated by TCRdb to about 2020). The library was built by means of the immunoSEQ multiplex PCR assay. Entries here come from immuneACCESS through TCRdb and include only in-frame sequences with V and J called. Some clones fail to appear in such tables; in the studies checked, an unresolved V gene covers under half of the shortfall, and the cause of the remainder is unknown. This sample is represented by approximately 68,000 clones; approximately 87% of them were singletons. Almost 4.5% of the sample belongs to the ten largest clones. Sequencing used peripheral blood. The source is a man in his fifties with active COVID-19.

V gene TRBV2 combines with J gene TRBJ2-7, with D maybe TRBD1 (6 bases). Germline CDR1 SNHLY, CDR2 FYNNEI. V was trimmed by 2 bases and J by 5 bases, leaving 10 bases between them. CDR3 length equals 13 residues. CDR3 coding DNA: TGTGCCAGCAGTGAAAATGAGGGGGACGAGCAGTACTTC. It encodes CASSENEGDEQYF.

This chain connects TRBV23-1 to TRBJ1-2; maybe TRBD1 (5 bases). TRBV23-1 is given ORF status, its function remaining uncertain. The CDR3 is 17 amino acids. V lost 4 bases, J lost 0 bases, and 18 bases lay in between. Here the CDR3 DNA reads TGCGCCAGCAGTCGCGTACCCTCGGGGGTTCCTAACTATGGCTACACCTTC. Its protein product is CASSRVPSGVPNYGYTF.

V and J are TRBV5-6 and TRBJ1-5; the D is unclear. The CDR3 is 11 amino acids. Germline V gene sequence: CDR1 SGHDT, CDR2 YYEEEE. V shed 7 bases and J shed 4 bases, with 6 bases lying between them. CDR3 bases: TGTGCCAGCTTAGAAAATCAGCCCCAGCATTTT. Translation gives CASLENQPQHF.

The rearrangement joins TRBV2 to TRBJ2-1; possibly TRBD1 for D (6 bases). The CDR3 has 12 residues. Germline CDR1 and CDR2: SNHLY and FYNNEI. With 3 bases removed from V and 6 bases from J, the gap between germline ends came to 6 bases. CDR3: CASSEDSNEQFF. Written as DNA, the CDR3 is TGTGCCAGCAGTGAGGACAGCAATGAGCAGTTCTTC.

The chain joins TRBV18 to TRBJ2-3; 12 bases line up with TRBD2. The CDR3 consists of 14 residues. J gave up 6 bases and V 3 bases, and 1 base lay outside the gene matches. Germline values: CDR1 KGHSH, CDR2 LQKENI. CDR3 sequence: CASSPLAGGDTQYF. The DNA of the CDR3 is TGTGCCAGCTCACCGCTAGCGGGAGGGGATACGCAGTATTTT.

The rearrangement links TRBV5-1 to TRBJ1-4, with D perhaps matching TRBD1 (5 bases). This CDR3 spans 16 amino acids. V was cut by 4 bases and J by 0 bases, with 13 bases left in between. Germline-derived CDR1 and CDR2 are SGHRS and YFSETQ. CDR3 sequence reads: CASSLTGYPTNEKLFF. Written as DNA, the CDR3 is TGCGCCAGCAGCCTAACAGGTTATCCAACTAATGAAAAACTGTTTTTT.

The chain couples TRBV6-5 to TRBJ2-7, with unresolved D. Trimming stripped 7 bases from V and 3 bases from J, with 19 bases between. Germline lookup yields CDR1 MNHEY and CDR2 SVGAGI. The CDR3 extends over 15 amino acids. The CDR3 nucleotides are TGTGCCAGCATGCGATCCGGAGTCCCCGTCTACGAGCAGTACTTC. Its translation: CASMRSGVPVYEQYF.

CDR3 residues: CASSFPRQETQYF. DNA of the CDR3: TGTGCCAGCAGCTTCCCCAGACAAGAGACCCAGTACTTC. V usage is TRBV7-8 and J usage is TRBJ2-5; D is uncertain. This CDR3 has 13 amino acids. The germline gives CDR1 SGHVS, CDR2 FQNEAQ. V was pared by 3 bases and J by 2 bases, with 7 bases between.

This CDR3 reads CASSSGTNTDTQYF. In DNA form, the CDR3 reads TGTGCCAGTAGTAGCGGGACCAACACAGATACGCAGTATTTT. The J gene is TRBJ2-3, the V gene TRBV19; tentatively, D is TRBD2 (6 bases). CDR1 LNHDA and CDR2 SQIVND come from the germline V gene (reference sequence). The CDR3 contains 14 residues. V lost 4 bases and J lost 2, with 10 bases in between.

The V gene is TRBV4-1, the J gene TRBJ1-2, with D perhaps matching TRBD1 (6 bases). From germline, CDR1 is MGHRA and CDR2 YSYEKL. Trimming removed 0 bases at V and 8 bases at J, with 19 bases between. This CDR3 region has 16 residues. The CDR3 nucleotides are TGCGCCAGCAGCCAAGAACGGGCCCAGGGGCTTGGGGGCTACACCTTC. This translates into CASSQERAQGLGGYTF.

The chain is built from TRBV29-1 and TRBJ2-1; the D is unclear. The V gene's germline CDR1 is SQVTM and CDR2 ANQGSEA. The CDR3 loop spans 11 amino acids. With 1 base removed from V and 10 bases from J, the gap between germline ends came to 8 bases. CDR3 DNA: TGCAGCGTTGAAGGGAGTCTCGAGCAGTTCTTC. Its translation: CSVEGSLEQFF.

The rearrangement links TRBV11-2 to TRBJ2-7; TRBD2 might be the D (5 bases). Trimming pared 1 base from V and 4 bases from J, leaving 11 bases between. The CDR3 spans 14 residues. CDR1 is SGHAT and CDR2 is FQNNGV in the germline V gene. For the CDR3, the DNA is TGTGCCAGCAGCTTAGTCTGGGAGTCGTACGAGCAGTACTTC. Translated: CASSLVWESYEQYF.

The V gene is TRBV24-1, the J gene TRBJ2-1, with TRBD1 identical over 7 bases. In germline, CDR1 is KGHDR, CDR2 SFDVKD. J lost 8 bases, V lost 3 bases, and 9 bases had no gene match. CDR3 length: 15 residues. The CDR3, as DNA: TGTGCCACCAGTGATCCGGGACAGAGCTTTGATGAGCAGTTCTTC. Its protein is CATSDPGQSFDEQFF.

CDR3: CASSLAGNSGNTIYF. As DNA, the CDR3 is TGCGCCAGCAGCTTGGCAGGGAACTCTGGAAACACCATATATTTT. V is TRBV5-1 and J is TRBJ1-3; D might be TRBD1 (5 bases). Germline V gives CDR1 SGHRS, CDR2 YFSETQ. V was pared by 0 bases and J by 0 bases, with 7 bases between. The CDR3 contains 15 residues.

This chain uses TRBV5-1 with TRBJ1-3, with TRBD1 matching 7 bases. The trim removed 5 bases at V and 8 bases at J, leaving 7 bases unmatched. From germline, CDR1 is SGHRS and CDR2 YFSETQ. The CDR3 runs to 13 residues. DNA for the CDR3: TGCGCCAGCAGACCGACAGGGAGTGACACCATATATTTT. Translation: CASRPTGSDTIYF.

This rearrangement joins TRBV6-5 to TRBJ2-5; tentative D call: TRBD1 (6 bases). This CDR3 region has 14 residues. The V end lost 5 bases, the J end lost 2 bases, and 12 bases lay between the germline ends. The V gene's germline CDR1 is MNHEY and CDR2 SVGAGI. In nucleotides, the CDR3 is TGTGCCAGCAGTCGGACAGCCTATCAAGAGACCCAGTACTTC. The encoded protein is CASSRTAYQETQYF.

CDR3 DNA: TGTGCCAGCCGCCGGACTAGCGGCACAGATACGCAGTATTTT. Translating gives CASRRTSGTDTQYF. J is TRBJ2-3 and V is TRBV6-6; 9 positions agree with TRBD2. J gave up 1 base and V 8 bases, and 4 bases lay outside the gene matches. Germline V gene data show CDR1 as MNHNY and CDR2 as SVGAGI (reference sequence). The CDR3 contains 14 residues.

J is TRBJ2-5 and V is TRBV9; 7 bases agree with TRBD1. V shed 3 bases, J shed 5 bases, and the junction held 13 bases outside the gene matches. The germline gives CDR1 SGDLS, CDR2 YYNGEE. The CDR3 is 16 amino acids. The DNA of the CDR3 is TGTGCCAGCAGCGGCAGCCGGGACAGTGCCTCGGAGACCCAGTACTTC. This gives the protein CASSGSRDSASETQYF.

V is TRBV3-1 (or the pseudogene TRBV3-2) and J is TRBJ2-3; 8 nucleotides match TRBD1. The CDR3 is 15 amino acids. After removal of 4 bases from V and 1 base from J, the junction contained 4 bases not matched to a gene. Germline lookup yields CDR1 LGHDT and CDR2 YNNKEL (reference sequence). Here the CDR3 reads CASSLGQGRTDTQYF. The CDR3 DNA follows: TGTGCCAGCAGCCTCGGACAGGGACGCACAGATACGCAGTATTTT.

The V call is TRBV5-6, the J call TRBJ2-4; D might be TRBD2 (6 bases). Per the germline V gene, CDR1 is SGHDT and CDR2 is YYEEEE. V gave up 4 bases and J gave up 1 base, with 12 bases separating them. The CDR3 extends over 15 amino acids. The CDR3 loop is CASSLRGGAKNIQYF. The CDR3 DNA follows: TGTGCCAGCAGCCTTAGAGGAGGGGCCAAAAACATTCAGTACTTC.

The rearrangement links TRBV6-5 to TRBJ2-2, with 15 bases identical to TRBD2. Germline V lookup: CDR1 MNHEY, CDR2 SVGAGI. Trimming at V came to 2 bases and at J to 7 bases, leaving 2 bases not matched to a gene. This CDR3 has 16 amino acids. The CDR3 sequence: CASSYGTSGGIGELFF. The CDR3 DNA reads TGTGCCAGCAGTTACGGGACTAGCGGGGGGATCGGGGAGCTGTTTTTT.